This passage covers 7 T cell receptor beta chains from one sample sequenced in a study of cytomegalovirus exposure and HLA in healthy donors (dated by TCRdb to about 2017). Libraries were made using the immunoSEQ multiplex PCR assay. The multiplex PCR relied on a mix of 60 forward primers for TCR Vbeta segments and 13 reverse primers for TCR Jbeta segments. TCRdb stores this immuneACCESS table with in-frame sequences only. Part of the clones is absent; in the studies checked, under half of the shortfall reflects unresolved V genes, and no reason is known for the rest. This sample lists some 90,000 clones; more than 70% were detected once. Approximately 4.8% of the sample is held by the ten biggest clonotypes. Specimen: PBMCs. The receptors shown here come from a male donor in good health and CMV-seropositive.

V usage is TRBV9 and J usage is TRBJ2-7; D call uncertain. The CDR3 runs to 14 residues. V lost 0 bases, J lost 2 bases, and 9 bases lay in between. The V gene's germline CDR1 is SGDLS and CDR2 YYNGEE. The DNA for the CDR3 is TGTGCCAGCAGCGTAGCTCCAGTAACCTACGAGCAGTACTTC. Translated: CASSVAPVTYEQYF.

This clone is a singleton in its sample. The rearrangement uses TRBV7-7 and TRBJ2-5, with D uncertain. Germline lookup yields CDR1 SSHAT and CDR2 FNYEAQ (reference sequence). Trimming took off 3 bases at V and 4 bases at J, with 6 bases between the two ends. The CDR3 spans 12 residues. The CDR3 sequence is CASSFSGETQYF. The CDR3 DNA follows: TGTGCCAGCAGCTTTAGTGGAGAGACCCAGTACTTC.

This clone was picked up one time. The chain combines TRBV4-1 with TRBJ2-2; 11 bases are shared with TRBD1. The CDR3 is 20 residues long. The germline gives CDR1 MGHRA, CDR2 YSYEKL. V shed 1 base, J shed 4 bases, and the junction held 14 bases outside the gene matches. For the CDR3, the DNA is TGCGCCAGCAGCCAAGGGAGGTTACAGGACAGGGGGCTGAGCACCGGGGAGCTGTTTTTT. Protein sequence: CASSQGRLQDRGLSTGELFF.

This chain links TRBV7-2 with TRBJ1-6; 8 nucleotides agree with TRBD1. Trimming at V came to 9 bases and at J to 7 bases, leaving 5 bases not matched to a gene. The CDR3 covers 13 residues. The germline V gene encodes CDR1 SGHTA and CDR2 FQGNSA. In nucleotides, the CDR3 is TGTGCCAGTCATGGGACAGGAAATTCACCCCTCCACTTT. Protein sequence: CASHGTGNSPLHF.

The chain recombines TRBV19 with TRBJ2-2; D is uncertain. Germline CDR1 and CDR2: LNHDA and SQIVND (reference sequence). Trimming left V 1 base short and J 1 base short, with 4 bases between. This CDR3 comprises 14 residues. CDR3 nucleotides: TGTGCCAGTAGTATAGGCAGGAACACCGGGGAGCTGTTTTTT. This codes for CASSIGRNTGELFF.

This clone appeared a single time. The V and J genes are TRBV2 and TRBJ1-6, with TRBD1 as a possible D gene (5 bases). Between the trimmed V and J ends, which lost 4 bases and 14 bases, there was a span of 15 bases. CDR1 SNHLY and CDR2 FYNNEI come from the germline V gene. This CDR3 spans 13 amino acids. In nucleotides, the CDR3 is TGTGCCAGCAGTGGGGGCCAACCGGGGGCCCTCCACTTT. Its protein is CASSGGQPGALHF.

The count of this clone is one. The chain combines TRBV5-6 with TRBJ1-2; D remains unclear. Germline values: CDR1 SGHDT, CDR2 YYEEEE. V was shortened by 0 bases and J by 4 bases, with 7 bases between the two germline ends. This CDR3 is built from 13 residues. The CDR3 sequence: CASSLAAGYGYTF. In nucleotides, the CDR3 is TGTGCCAGCAGCTTGGCGGCAGGCTATGGCTACACCTTC.